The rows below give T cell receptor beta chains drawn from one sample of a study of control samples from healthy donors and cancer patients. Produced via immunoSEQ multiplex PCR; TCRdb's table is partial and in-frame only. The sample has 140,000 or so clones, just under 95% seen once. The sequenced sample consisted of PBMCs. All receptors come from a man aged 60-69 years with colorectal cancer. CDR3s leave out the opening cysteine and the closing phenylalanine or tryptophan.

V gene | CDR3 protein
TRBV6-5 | ASSSWVNYGYT
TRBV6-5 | ASTRGARDTQY
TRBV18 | ASSPSQGWGTEAF
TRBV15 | ATSKNRGFGTEAF
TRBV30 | AWSVGAQETQY
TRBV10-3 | AITGQGVNEQY
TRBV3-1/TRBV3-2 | ASSQSEAGPGYT
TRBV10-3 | AISEQGGKSSYEQY
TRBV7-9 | ASSFGSGELF
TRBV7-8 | ASSLGGRMNTEAF
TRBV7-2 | ASSLSTGWTGAEAF